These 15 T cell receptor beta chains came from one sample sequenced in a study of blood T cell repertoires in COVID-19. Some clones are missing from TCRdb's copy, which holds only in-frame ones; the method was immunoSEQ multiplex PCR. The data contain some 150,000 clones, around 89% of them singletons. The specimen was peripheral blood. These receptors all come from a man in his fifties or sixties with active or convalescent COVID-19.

CDR3 DNA sequence: TGCGCCAGGATCGACAGGGGGGTAGATACGCAGTATTTT. Encoded protein: CARIDRGVDTQYF. The chain employs TRBV10-1 and TRBJ2-3; 9 bases are shared with TRBD1. Germline loops: CDR1 WNHNN, CDR2 SYGVQD (reference sequence). V trimming: 9 bases; J trimming: 5 bases; junction bases outside the gene matches: 6. This CDR3 contains 13 residues.

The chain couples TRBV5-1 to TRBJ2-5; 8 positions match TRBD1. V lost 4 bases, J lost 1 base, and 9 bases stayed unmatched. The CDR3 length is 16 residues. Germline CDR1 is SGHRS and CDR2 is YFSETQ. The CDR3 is CASSPALTGAQETQYF. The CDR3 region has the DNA TGCGCCAGCAGCCCGGCCTTGACAGGGGCCCAAGAGACCCAGTACTTC.

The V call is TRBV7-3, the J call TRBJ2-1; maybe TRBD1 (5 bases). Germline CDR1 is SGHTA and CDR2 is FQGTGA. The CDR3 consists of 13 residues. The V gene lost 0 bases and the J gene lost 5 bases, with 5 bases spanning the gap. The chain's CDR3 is CASSLTGDNEQFF. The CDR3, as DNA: TGTGCCAGCAGCTTAACAGGGGACAATGAGCAGTTCTTC.

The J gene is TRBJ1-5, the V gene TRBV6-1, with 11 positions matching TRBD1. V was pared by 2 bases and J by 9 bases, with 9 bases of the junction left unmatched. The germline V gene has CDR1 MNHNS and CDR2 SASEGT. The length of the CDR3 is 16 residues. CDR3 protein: CASSESRGQGGRPQHF. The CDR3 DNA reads TGTGCCAGCAGTGAAAGCAGGGGACAGGGGGGTAGGCCCCAGCATTTT.

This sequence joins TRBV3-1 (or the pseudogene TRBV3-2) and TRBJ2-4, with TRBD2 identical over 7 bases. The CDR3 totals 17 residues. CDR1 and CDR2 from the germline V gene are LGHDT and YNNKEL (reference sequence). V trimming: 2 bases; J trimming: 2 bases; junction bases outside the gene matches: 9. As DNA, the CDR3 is TGTGCCAGCAGCCAAACTTGCGGGAGTTATTCCAAAAACATTCAGTACTTC. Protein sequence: CASSQTCGSYSKNIQYF.

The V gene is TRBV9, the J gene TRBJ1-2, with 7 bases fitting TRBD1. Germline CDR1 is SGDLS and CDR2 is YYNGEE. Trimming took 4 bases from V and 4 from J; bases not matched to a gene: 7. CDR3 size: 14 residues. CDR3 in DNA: TGTGCCAGCAGCCTCCGGGACAGTCTCTATGGCTACACCTTC. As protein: CASSLRDSLYGYTF.

Here the CDR3 reads CAISRGQVGSPLHF. The CDR3 nucleotides are TGTGCCATCAGTCGAGGACAGGTCGGGTCACCCCTCCACTTT. The chain couples TRBV10-3 to TRBJ1-6; 7 nucleotides match TRBD1. Trimming took 5 bases from V and 10 from J; bases not matched to a gene: 8. The length of the CDR3 is 14 residues. CDR1 is ENHRY and CDR2 is SYGVKD in the germline V gene.

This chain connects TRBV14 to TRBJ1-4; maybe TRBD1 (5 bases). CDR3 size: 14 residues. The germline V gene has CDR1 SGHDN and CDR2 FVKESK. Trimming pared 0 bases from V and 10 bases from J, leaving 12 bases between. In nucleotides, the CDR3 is TGTGCCAGCAGCCAAGATCACGGGGGAGGAAAACTGTTTTTT. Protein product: CASSQDHGGGKLFF.

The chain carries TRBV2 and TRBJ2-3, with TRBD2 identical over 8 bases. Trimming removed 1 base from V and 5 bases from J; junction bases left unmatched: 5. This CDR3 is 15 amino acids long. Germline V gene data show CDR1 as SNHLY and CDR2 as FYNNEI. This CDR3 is CASSEERELLDTQYF. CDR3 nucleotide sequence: TGTGCCAGCAGTGAAGAGCGGGAGTTGTTAGATACGCAGTATTTT. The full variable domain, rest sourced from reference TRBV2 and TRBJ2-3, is EPEVTQTPSHQVTQMGQEVILRCVPISNHLYFYWYRQILGQKVEFLVSFYNNEISEKSEIFDDQFSVERPDGSNFTLKIRSTKLEDSAMYFCASSEERELLDTQYFGPGTRLTVL.

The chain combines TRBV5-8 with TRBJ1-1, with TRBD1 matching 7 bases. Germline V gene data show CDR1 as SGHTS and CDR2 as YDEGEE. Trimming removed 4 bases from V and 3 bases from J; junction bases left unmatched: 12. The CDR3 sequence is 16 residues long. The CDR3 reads CASSHRQGQGDTEAFF. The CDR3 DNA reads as TGTGCCAGCAGCCACCGGCAAGGTCAGGGGGACACTGAAGCTTTCTTT. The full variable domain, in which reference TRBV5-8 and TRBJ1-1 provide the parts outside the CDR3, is EAGVTQSPTHLIKTRGQQATLRCSPISGHTSVYWYQQALGLGLQFLLWYDEGEERNRGNFPPRFSGRQFPNYSSELNVNALELEDSALYLCASSHRQGQGDTEAFFGQGTRLTVV.

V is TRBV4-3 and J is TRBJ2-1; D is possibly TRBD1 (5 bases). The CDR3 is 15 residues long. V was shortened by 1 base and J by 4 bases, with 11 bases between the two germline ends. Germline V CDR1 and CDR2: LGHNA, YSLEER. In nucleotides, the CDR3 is TGCGCCAGCAGCCAAGGAAAGGGGCAGTACAATGAGCAGTTCTTC. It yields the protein CASSQGKGQYNEQFF.

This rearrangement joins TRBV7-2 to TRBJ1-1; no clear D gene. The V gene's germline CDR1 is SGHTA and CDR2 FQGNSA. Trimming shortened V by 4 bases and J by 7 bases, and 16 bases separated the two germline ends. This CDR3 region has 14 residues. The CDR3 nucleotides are TGTGCCAGCAGCTCCCAGTACAGTATCGGTGAAGCTTTCTTT. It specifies CASSSQYSIGEAFF.

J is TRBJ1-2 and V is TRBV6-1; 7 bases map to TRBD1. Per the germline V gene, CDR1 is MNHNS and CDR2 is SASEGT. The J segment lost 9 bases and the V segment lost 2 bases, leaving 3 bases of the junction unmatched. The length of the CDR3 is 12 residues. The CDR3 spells CASSEIQGSYTF. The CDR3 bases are TGTGCCAGCAGTGAAATACAGGGGAGCTACACCTTC.

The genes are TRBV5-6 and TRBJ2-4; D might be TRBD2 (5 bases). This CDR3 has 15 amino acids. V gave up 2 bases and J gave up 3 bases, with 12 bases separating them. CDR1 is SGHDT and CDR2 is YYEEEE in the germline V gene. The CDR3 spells CASSLEGVIKNIQYF. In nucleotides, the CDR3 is TGTGCCAGCAGCTTAGAGGGAGTGATCAAAAACATTCAGTACTTC.

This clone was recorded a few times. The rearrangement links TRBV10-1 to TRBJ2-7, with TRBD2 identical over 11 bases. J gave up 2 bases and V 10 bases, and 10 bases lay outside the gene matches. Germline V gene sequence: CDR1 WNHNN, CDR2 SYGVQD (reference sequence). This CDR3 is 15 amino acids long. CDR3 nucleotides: TGCGCCAACTTGATTTTTAGCGGGAGGGCCTACGAGCAGTACTTC. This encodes CANLIFSGRAYEQYF.